This T cell receptor (beta chain) was identified in a study of blood T cell repertoires in COVID-19. As for the study in general: The United States, Italy and Spain provided the acute and convalescent COVID-19 samples. Sources were T cells, B-cell-depleted T cells, or PBMCs; the material itself was cDNA or gDNA.

As processed by the authors: Amplification of reference gene primers provided the estimated nucleated cell counts. Assay: immunoSEQ multiplex PCR; the TCRdb copy retains only in-frame clones and omits some. D and trimming were read from the DNA, whereas the V and J calls and clone size are those reported in that table. The sample records about 440,000 clones, about 90% being singletons. Unmatched junction bases numbered 8, after V lost 4 bases and J lost 9 bases. The germline V gene encodes CDR1 LNHDA and CDR2 SQIVND (reference sequence). The CDR3 consists of 14 residues. Clinical histories supplied by participants themselves formed the basis of cohort assignment.

The sample was PBMCs or T cells enriched from blood (not recorded which). The receptor was isolated from a woman younger than 35 with acute COVID-19. The chain carries TRBV19 and TRBJ1-5; 8 bases map to TRBD1. This CDR3 reads CASSTGQGVSPQHF. As DNA, the CDR3 is TGTGCCAGTAGTACAGGACAGGGAGTATCGCCCCAGCATTTT.